This TCR beta chain was sequenced for a study of a mutant IDH1 vaccine in newly diagnosed glioma. Study in general: Therapy received beforehand was radiotherapy, temozolomide, or both, with most patients given both.

This clone showed up just once. Its antigen is currently unknown. Some clones are missing from TCRdb's copy, which holds only in-frame ones; the method was immunoSEQ multiplex PCR. The top ten hold around 1.7% of the sample, which has 58,000 or so clones, roughly nine tenths seen once. This sample's time point: week 35, safety follow-up. In the vaccine, a single dose held 300 ug of the mutant IDH1 20-mer peptide, along with topical imiquimod. V was cut by 2 bases and J by 5 bases, with 4 bases left in between. Germline V gene sequence: CDR1 MNHEY, CDR2 SMNVEV (reference sequence). The CDR3 has 12 residues.

The sequences come from PBMCs, collected from a glioma patient whose treatment included an IDH1 peptide vaccine. V usage is TRBV27 and J usage is TRBJ2-1; D not resolved. The receptor comes from a man aged 35-49 years with glioma. The DNA of the CDR3 is TGTGCCAGCAGTTTAGAGAACAATGAGCAGTTCTTC. Protein sequence: CASSLENNEQFF.